This paragraph covers one T cell receptor (beta chain) sequence. Its specific antigen is unknown. Base qualities are missing; no much larger clone stands one base away. This specimen comes from a study of shared clonotypes between healthy human individuals (dated by TCRdb to 2020 to 2022). Broadly, across the study: Two women and a few men aged 18 to 49 years were included in the cohort. Libraries were prepared and TCR repertoires were sequenced by different laboratories using diverse techniques, in order to increase sequencing depth and limit assay-specific biases. Each donor's leukapheresis produced roughly between roughly 0.9 and 8.9 billion PBMCs. For each donor, three plates each were used for CD4 naive and CD4 memory, two plates were used for CD8 naive, and one plate was used for CD8 memory. The study deeply sequenced blood TCR repertoires of five healthy adults to estimate repertoire size and the extent of clonotype sharing between individuals. What the work shows at the level of the full study, not this receptor alone: Compared with non-shared clonotypes, clonotypes shared by all four sorted-subset donors had higher generation probabilities. Across four donors, 5% to 6% of naive CD4, around 3.3% of naive CD8, approximately 2.5% of memory CD4, and 0.4% of memory CD8 clonotypes were shared. Because the study included a small number of donors, the genetic and exposure-history diversity represented was limited. Incomplete sequencing was indicated by rarefaction of sorted-subset datasets, despite the large sequencing depth. Sampling was restricted to blood, and TCR repertoires in tissue are likely to differ from TCR repertoires in blood. Pairwise subsampling indicated that sequencing depth was expected to affect the degree of clonotype sharing among donors. Estimated clonotype richness was generally larger for naive than for memory subsets.

CDR1 SGHTA and CDR2 FQGNSA are derived from the germline V gene. Including the terminal cysteine and phenylalanine, the CDR3 comprises 15 residues. The CDR3 DNA has 45 bases and is translated from base 1. V lost 6 bases and J lost 0 bases; the stretch between them is 15 bases long. CD8 naive samples consisted of CD45RO-negative cells that were positively selected for CCR7, yielding a CD45RA+CCR7+ population without TemRA cells. Healthy HIV-negative adults with no recently reported acute infections or vaccinations were included as donors. Only Caucasian adults living in Nashville, Tennessee, USA were represented among the donors. Blood was collected by leukapheresis, and PBMCs were isolated by Ficoll-Histopaque density gradient centrifugation and then cryopreserved in liquid nitrogen vapor phase. Analytical flow cytometry was used to check the purity and quantity of every magnetically sorted T cell population. Genomic DNA was isolated from every sorted fraction and measured by UV absorbance on a Nanodrop 2000c.

TCR CDR3 regions were amplified from genomic DNA by multiplex PCR using the deep immunoSEQ assay. Extracted genomic DNA from each cell subset was distributed evenly across all wells of several immunoSEQ 96-well plates, and each plate was treated as a replicate. Each replicate PCR for sorted subsets received roughly 0.2 ug genomic DNA, equal to about 30,000 T cell genomes. Purified libraries were measured with a Qubit 3.0 fluorometer, size-checked on a Bioanalyzer 2100, and measured again with the KAPA Library Quantification kit. Every immunoSEQ 96-well plate was sequenced on a separate single-read 150-cycle Illumina NextSeq 550 flow cell. Concerning the study's data processing: The immunoSEQ output contained only junctional sequences without quality scores, so filtering could not match that applied to full-length reads. Sequences were annotated with PyIR, a Python wrapper for IgBLAST v1.9, and V/J genes and CDR3 were assigned using IMGT germline references. Reads were removed for weak V/J assignments (E-value above 1e-6), missing CDR3, stop codons, out-of-frame junctions, or ambiguous translated residues. V3J clonotypes were defined as sequences sharing the same inferred V gene, J gene, and CDR3 amino acid sequence. Percentage overlap between repertoires was computed as shared unique clonotypes divided by the size of the smaller repertoire. Repertoire richness was assessed with RTK rarefaction, the Chao1 estimator, and Recon v2.1 estimates of unobserved clonotypes. Generation probabilities were computed with OLGA for all TCRbeta clonotypes obtained by the gDNA method from several donors. Entries here come from immuneACCESS through TCRdb and include only in-frame sequences with V and J called. Some clones fail to appear in such tables; in the studies checked, an unresolved V gene covers under half of the shortfall, and the cause of the remainder is unknown. The V and J calls and clone size were taken over from that table, and D and trimming were inferred from the DNA. This sample has under 1 million clones in its table, and around 96% of those were observed once. The biggest ten clones account for about 0.25% of the sample.

The TCR comes from a man aged 30 to 39 in good health. The source material was naive CD8+ T cells sorted from blood. The intended sense of this specimen's cell subset or site label: CD45RA+CCR7+. Recombination linked TRBV7-2 to TRBJ2-7, with the D gene uncertain. The CDR3 region has the sequence CASSSDEPRSYEQYF. The nucleotides read TGTGCCAGCAGTTCCGACGAACCCCGCTCCTACGAGCAGTACTTC.